This T cell receptor beta chain was found in a study of regulatory T cells in long-lasting Graves disease. General observations from the study: Sharing of public clonotypes was greater in persistent patients (around 2,500) than in new patients (roughly 970).

The time point was: persistent/refractory GD, antithyroid drugs over 5 years with positive TRAb. Preparation of the TCR library used RNA extracted from PBMCs. HTBI primers from iRepertoire and Arm-PCR of CDR3 regions yielded the TCR beta libraries. TCRdb passed the multiplex PCR reads through MiXCR, listing each CDR3 protein once. The table records 650,000 to 700,000 distinct CDR3 sequences, around 30% of them present only once. The CDR3 spans 15 residues. Trimming pared 5 bases from V and 0 bases from J, leaving 8 bases between. The germline V gene encodes CDR1 SNHLY and CDR2 FYNNEI. This clonotype was counted only a few times. Its cognate antigen is unknown.

This receptor was identified in a female donor with Graves disease. The input for sequencing was peripheral blood mononuclear cells (PBMCs), taken when the disease was refractory, from a patient treated with antithyroid drugs. This chain links TRBV2 with TRBJ2-6; TRBD1 is a possible D gene (5 bases). DNA of the CDR3: TGTGCCAGCAGTCAGGACAACTCTGGGGCCAACGTCCTGACTTTC. Translated: CASSQDNSGANVLTF.